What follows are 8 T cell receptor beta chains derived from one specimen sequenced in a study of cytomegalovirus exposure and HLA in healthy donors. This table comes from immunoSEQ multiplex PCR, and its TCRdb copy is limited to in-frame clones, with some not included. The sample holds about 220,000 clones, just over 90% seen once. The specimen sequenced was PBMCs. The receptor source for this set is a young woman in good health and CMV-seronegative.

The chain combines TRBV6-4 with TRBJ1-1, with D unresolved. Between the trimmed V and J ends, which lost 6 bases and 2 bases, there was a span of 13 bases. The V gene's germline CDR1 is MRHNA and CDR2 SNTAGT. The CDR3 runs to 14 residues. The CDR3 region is CASSPQALNTEAFF. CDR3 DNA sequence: TGTGCCAGCAGCCCCCAGGCACTCAACACTGAAGCTTTCTTT.

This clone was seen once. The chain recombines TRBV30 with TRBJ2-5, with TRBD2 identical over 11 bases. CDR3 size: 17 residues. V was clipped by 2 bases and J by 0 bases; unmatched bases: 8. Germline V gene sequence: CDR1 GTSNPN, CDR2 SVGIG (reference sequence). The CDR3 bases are TGTGCCTGGAGTATGAACGTAGCGGGAGGGTACCAAGAGACCCAGTACTTC. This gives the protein CAWSMNVAGGYQETQYF.

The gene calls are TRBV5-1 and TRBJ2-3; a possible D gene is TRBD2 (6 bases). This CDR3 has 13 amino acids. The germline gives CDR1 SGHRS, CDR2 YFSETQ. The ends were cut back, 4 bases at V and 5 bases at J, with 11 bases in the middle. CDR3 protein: CASSGGAQDTQYF. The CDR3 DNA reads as TGCGCCAGCAGCGGCGGGGCTCAAGATACGCAGTATTTT.

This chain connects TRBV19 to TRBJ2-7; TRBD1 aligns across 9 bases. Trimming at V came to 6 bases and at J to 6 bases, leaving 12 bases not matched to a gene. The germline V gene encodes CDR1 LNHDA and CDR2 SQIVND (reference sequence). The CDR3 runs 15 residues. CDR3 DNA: TGTGCCAGTAGCTCCGGCCGGGGACAGGGAGCCGAGCAGTACTTC. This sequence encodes CASSSGRGQGAEQYF.

In DNA form, the CDR3 reads TGTGCCAGCGCAGAGGGTAATGAGCAGTTCTTC. The encoded protein is CASAEGNEQFF. The rearrangement links TRBV27 to TRBJ2-1; D is possibly TRBD2 (5 bases). V shed 8 bases and J shed 7 bases, with 9 bases lying between them. CDR1 and CDR2 from the germline V gene are MNHEY and SMNVEV (reference sequence). The CDR3 is 11 amino acids.

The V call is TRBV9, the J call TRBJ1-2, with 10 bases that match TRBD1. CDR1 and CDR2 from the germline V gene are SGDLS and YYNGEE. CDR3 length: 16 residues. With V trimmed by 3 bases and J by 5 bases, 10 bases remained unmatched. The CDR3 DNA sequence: TGTGCCAGCAGCGCAACTCCTCGGGGACAGGGGTATGGCTACACCTTC. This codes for CASSATPRGQGYGYTF.

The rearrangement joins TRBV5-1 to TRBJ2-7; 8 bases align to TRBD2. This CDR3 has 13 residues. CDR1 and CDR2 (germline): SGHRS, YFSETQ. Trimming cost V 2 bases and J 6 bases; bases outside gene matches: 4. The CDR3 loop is CASSLAGDSEQYF. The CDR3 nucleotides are TGCGCCAGCAGCTTAGCGGGAGACAGCGAGCAGTACTTC.

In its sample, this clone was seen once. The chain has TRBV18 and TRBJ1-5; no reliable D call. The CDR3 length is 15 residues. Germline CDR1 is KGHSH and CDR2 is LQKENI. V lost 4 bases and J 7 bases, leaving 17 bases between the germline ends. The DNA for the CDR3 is TGTGCCAGCTCACGTGGCCATCTGGCGGTCCAGCCCCAGCATTTT. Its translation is CASSRGHLAVQPQHF. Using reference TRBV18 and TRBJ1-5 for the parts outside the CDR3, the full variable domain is NAGVMQNPRHLVRRRGQEARLRCSPMKGHSHVYWYRQLPEEGLKFMVYLQKENIIDESGMPKERFSAEFPKEGPSILRIQQVVRGDSAAYFCASSRGHLAVQPQHFGDGTRLSIL.